This T cell receptor beta chain is drawn from a study of CXCR3-negative and CXCR3-positive naive CD8 T cells (dated by TCRdb to the late 2010s). Looking at the study overall: Approximately 140 million TRB reads were obtained in total, roughly 1.5 +/- 0.3 million reads per library. TRBV-TRBJ cluster analysis included naive subsets from roughly 5 donors and memory cells from 3 donors. Data from roughly twelve donors, pooled across two independent experiments, went into the diversity and physicochemical repertoire analyses. On the study overall, not on this receptor specifically: CXCR3 expression partially decreased after cryopreservation, so most assays used freshly isolated PBMCs. Repertoire diversity was comparably high in both naive subsets but much lower in memory CD8+ T cells. Naive CXCR3-negative and CXCR3-positive cells from the same donor showed similar TRBV-TRBJ usage, whereas memory cells showed distinct patterns. Compared with CXCR3-negative naive cells, CXCR3-positive naive cells had TRB CDR3s with higher hydrophobicity (lower Kidera factor 4), lower energy, and higher strength and volume indices. Surface CD5, linked to self-reactivity in mice, was comparable between naive subsets; TCR interaction strength was therefore also inferred from TRB CDR3 physicochemical properties.

Each CD8+ T cell subset was flow-sorted in triplicate, and 300,000 or so cells per subset were placed directly into RLT lysis buffer. Naive CD8+ T cells were defined stringently as CD45RO-CCR7+CD27+CD95- to exclude memory contaminants. Standard density gradient centrifugation was used to isolate peripheral blood mononuclear cells from buffy coats. A FACSAria III was used to flow-sort naive CD8+ T cells into CXCR3-negative and CXCR3-positive populations. Total RNA was extracted from sorted cells using an RNeasy Mini Kit. TCRdb records NextSeq 550 as the sequencer. The Human TCR Profiling Kit (MiLaboratory) was used to prepare UMI-labeled 5' RACE TRB cDNA libraries. The full amount of extracted RNA was used for cDNA synthesis, and the full amount of resulting cDNA was used for PCR amplification. Libraries were prepared in parallel with an identical number of PCR cycles. In the paper's pipeline: About 50,000 +/- 9,200 unique UMI-labeled TRB cDNA molecules per library were extracted with MIGEC and MiXCR, with at least two reads per UMI required. On average, each library contained approximately 40,000 +/- 10,000 functional in-frame TRB CDR3 nucleotide clonotypes without stop codons. Diversity metrics, including normalized Shannon-Wiener and Chao1, were computed in VDJtools after downsampling to 5000 UMI-labeled TRB molecules per sample. Clonotype-size-weighted physicochemical properties of the central five CDR3 residues (interaction energy, strength, volume and Kidera factor 4) were computed in VDJtools. TCRdb reprocessed the public reads and reports one entry per CDR3 protein sequence, without DNA. The authors' filters were not applied to this entry. The sample table on file contains around 60,000 distinct CDR3 sequences. The top ten constitute around 0.8% of the sample.

The germline V gene supplies CDR1 MNHEY and CDR2 SVGEGT. The CDR3 runs 17 amino acids, cysteine and phenylalanine included. DNA is not recorded here. As to this clonotype: Its antigen has not been determined.

The sequence was collected from a human donor in good health. Some clones in this sample may be carry-over from other donors' samples. The chain is made from TRBV6-2 or TRBV6-3 and TRBJ2-1; no DNA is available, so the TRBD2 call from TCRdb remains unchecked. Sequencing was performed on naive CXCR3+ CD8+ T cells from blood. The sample's cell subset or site label, decoded: CD45RO-CCR7+CD27+CD95- naive CD8+ T cells expressing CXCR3 (TNR3+). The CDR3 sequence is CASSFPPRLAGMYEQFF.